This TCR beta chain was sequenced for a study of blood T cell repertoires in COVID-19. The overall study: Italy, Spain and the United States were the sources of the convalescent and acute COVID-19 samples. Sample material is recorded as cDNA or gDNA derived from T cells, B-cell-depleted T cells, or PBMCs.

Original analysis: Reference gene primer amplification gave estimated nucleated cell counts. Only in-frame clones appear in the TCRdb table, and some are missing; sequencing was by immunoSEQ multiplex PCR. V and J calls and clone size are as listed in that table; D and trimming were resolved from the DNA. This repertoire shows about 190,000 clones, over 70% found once; its top ten account for roughly 17%. The CDR3 is 14 amino acids. V trimming: 8 bases; J trimming: 8 bases; junction bases outside the gene matches: 13. Germline V CDR1 and CDR2: SGHVS, FQNEAQ. The material sequenced was peripheral blood. The chain uses TRBV7-8 and TRBJ2-7; TRBD1 matches at 9 bases. The TCR sequence derives from a man in his sixties with active or convalescent COVID-19. The CDR3 is CASGQGQGINQQYF. Written as DNA, the CDR3 is TGTGCCAGCGGCCAGGGACAGGGAATTAATCAGCAGTACTTC.